These 13 T cell receptor beta chains came from one sample sequenced in a study of blood T cell repertoires in COVID-19. Assay used: immunoSEQ multiplex PCR; TCRdb lists only in-frame clones, some missing. The repertoire holds fewer than 350,000 clones, less than 85% seen once, with about 1.9% in the top ten. The material sequenced was PBMCs or T cells enriched from blood (not recorded which). These receptors all stem from a woman in her 30s who had been exposed to COVID-19.

The sample holds one count of this clone. The chain carries TRBV27 and TRBJ2-7, with 7 bases matching TRBD2. Germline lookup yields CDR1 MNHEY and CDR2 SMNVEV (reference sequence). The V gene end was trimmed by 2 bases and the J gene end by 7 bases; junction bases not matched to a gene: 5. The CDR3 has 13 residues. The CDR3 DNA is TGTGCCAGCAGTTTACTACTAGCGAGAGAGCAGTACTTC. Encoded protein: CASSLLLAREQYF.

This rearrangement joins TRBV7-9 to TRBJ1-6; 7 nucleotides agree with TRBD1. There are 15 residues in the CDR3. After removal of 5 bases from V and 6 bases from J, the junction contained 7 bases not matched to a gene. The germline CDR1 and CDR2 sequences are SEHNR and FQNEAQ (reference sequence). The CDR3 sequence is CASSAMGQINSPLHF. The DNA for the CDR3 is TGTGCCAGCAGCGCAATGGGACAGATTAATTCACCCCTCCACTTT. Full variable domain (remainder filled in from reference TRBV7-9 and TRBJ1-6): DTGVSQNPRHKITKRGQNVTFRCDPISEHNRLYWYRQTLGQGPEFLTYFQNEAQLEKSRLLSDRFSAERPKGSFSTLEIQRTEQGDSAMYLCASSAMGQINSPLHFGNGTRLTVT.

The chain has TRBV12-1 and TRBJ2-5; the table gives TRBD2 as D, unverified against the DNA. TRBV12-1 is a pseudogene. The CDR3 contains 15 residues. CDR3 loop: CASSQRAGSEETQYF. The CDR3 nucleotides read TGTGCCAGCAGCCAACGGGCGGGATCAGAGGAGACCCAGTACTTC.

This rearrangement joins TRBV5-1 to TRBJ1-3, with a possible D match to TRBD1 (5 bases). This CDR3 contains 16 residues. V lost 0 bases, J lost 0 bases, and 10 bases lay in between. The germline gives CDR1 SGHRS, CDR2 YFSETQ. CDR3: CASSLVGASSGNTIYF. The CDR3 nucleotides read TGCGCCAGCAGCTTGGTAGGGGCTTCCTCTGGAAACACCATATATTTT.

This clone was counted a single time. This chain joins TRBV6-5 and TRBJ1-2; TRBD1 is a possible D gene (6 bases). Trimming left V 4 bases short and J 7 bases short, with 7 bases between. The CDR3 totals 11 residues. CDR1 MNHEY and CDR2 SVGAGI come from the germline V gene. The CDR3 sequence is CASSFRGGYTF. CDR3 in DNA: TGTGCCAGCAGTTTCAGGGGTGGCTACACCTTC.

This clone was seen more than once but under ten times. The chain carries TRBV12-3 or TRBV12-4 and TRBJ1-1; D not resolved. Between the trimmed V and J ends, which lost 5 bases and 5 bases, there was a span of 9 bases. The CDR3 has 12 amino acids. The CDR3 sequence is CASSIGLTEAFF. The CDR3 DNA reads as TGTGCCAGCAGTATCGGGTTAACTGAAGCTTTCTTT.

This clone was counted a few times. The chain has TRBV28 and TRBJ1-1; 7 bases agree with TRBD1. V trimming: 5 bases; J trimming: 4 bases; junction bases outside the gene matches: 16. CDR1 is MDHEN, CDR2 SYDVKM, per germline. This CDR3 region has 17 residues. In DNA, the CDR3 is TGTGCCAGCAGTATAGACAGGGTGATCCGTCCCTCCACTGAAGCTTTCTTT. It is translated as CASSIDRVIRPSTEAFF.

Written as DNA, the CDR3 is TGTGCCAGAAGCCCCGAGGGGGCGAGGAGGGATGGCTACACCTTC. Residues: CARSPEGARRDGYTF. J is TRBJ1-2 and V is TRBV7-5; the table gives TRBD1 as D, unverified against the DNA. TRBV7-5 constitutes a pseudogene. The CDR3 spans 15 residues.

V and J are TRBV7-8 and TRBJ2-5, with D unresolved. The CDR3 has 12 amino acids. The V and J ends lost 1 base and 4 bases respectively, with 4 bases between them. CDR1 and CDR2 (germline): SGHVS, FQNEAQ. The CDR3 bases are TGTGCCAGCAGCTTAGTATTAGAGACCCAGTACTTC. This translates into CASSLVLETQYF.

The table lists this clone with a few counts. This rearrangement joins TRBV2 to TRBJ2-3; 8 nucleotides match TRBD2. Looked up from germline, CDR1 is SNHLY and CDR2 is FYNNEI. The CDR3 has 14 amino acids. With V trimmed by 4 bases and J by 0 bases, 0 bases remained unmatched. Here the CDR3 DNA reads TGTGCCAGCAGTGGACTAGCGAGCACAGATACGCAGTATTTT. Its protein product is CASSGLASTDTQYF.

V and J are TRBV2 and TRBJ2-3; unclear D gene. The CDR3 covers 13 residues. The V gene lost 6 bases and the J gene lost 6 bases, with 13 bases spanning the gap. The germline CDR1 and CDR2 sequences are SNHLY and FYNNEI. The CDR3 nucleotides are TGTGCCAGCAGGTTGAGATTCCTTGATACGCAGTATTTT. Its protein is CASRLRFLDTQYF.

The J gene is TRBJ2-5, the V gene TRBV2; 8 bases line up with TRBD2. Germline CDR1 SNHLY, CDR2 FYNNEI. The CDR3 has 16 amino acids. Unmatched junction bases numbered 12, after V lost 6 bases and J lost 3 bases. The CDR3 DNA is TGTGCCAGCAGGGGAGGACTAGCCGGTACAAAAGAGACCCAGTACTTC. Its protein product is CASRGGLAGTKETQYF. Together with reference TRBV2 and TRBJ2-5, the CDR3 gives the full variable domain: EPEVTQTPSHQVTQMGQEVILRCVPISNHLYFYWYRQILGQKVEFLVSFYNNEISEKSEIFDDQFSVERPDGSNFTLKIRSTKLEDSAMYFCASRGGLAGTKETQYFGPGTRLLVL.

The chain combines TRBV11-3 with TRBJ2-3; D is perhaps TRBD1 (5 bases). Trimming removed 2 bases at V and 7 bases at J, with 10 bases between. From germline, CDR1 is SGHNT and CDR2 YENEEA. The CDR3 has 13 amino acids. The CDR3: CASSLLGENTQYF. CDR3 DNA sequence: TGTGCCAGCAGCTTATTAGGGGAAAATACGCAGTATTTT.